This record looks at one T cell receptor beta chain sequence and its context. Its specificity is not known. Clones were sequenced by immunoSEQ multiplex PCR, and TCRdb holds only the in-frame ones, with some missing. The sample consists of 360,000 or so clones, around 86% of them appearing once. Germline loops: CDR1 SGHRS, CDR2 YFSETQ. The length of the CDR3 is 14 residues. Trimming stripped 3 bases from V and 5 bases from J, with 11 bases between. The sample belongs to a study of Ad26.COV2.S vaccination and SARS-CoV-2 variants. Study-level background: In the COV1001 trial, the donor was in the Ad26.COV2.S arm. Donor got 5x10^10 or 1x10^11 viral particles of Ad26.COV2.S. Study-level points and caveats: The authors reported substantial breadth in spike-specific CD8+ and CD4+ T cell responses after vaccination.

The treatment is: 19 received Ad26.COV2.S at low or high dose, single or two shots; 5 received placebo; per-sample allocation not given. Day 63 after the first injection of vaccine or placebo was the sampling time. V and J are TRBV5-1 and TRBJ2-2; D is unclear. Specimen: peripheral blood, collected in a trial of Ad26.COV2.S vaccine versus placebo. This clonotype was sampled from a person aged 18-65 years who received the Ad26.COV2.S COVID-19 vaccine or a placebo. The CDR3 nucleotides read TGCGCCAGCAGCTCGCCTTCTGGGACCGGGGAGCTGTTTTTT. This translates into CASSSPSGTGELFF.